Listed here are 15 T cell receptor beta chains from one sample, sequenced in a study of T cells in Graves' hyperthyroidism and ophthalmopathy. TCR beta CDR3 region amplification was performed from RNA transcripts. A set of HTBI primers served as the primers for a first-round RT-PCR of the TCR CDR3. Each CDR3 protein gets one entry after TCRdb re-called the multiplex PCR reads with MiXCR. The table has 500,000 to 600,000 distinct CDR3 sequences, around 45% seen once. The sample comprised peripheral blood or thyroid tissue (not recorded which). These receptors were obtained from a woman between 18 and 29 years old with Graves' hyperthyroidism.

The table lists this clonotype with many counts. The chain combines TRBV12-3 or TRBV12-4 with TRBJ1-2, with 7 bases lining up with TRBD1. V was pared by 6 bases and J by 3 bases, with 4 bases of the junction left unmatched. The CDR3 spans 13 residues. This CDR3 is CASRRQGDYGYTF. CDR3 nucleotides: TGTGCCAGCAGGAGACAGGGAGACTATGGCTACACCTTC.

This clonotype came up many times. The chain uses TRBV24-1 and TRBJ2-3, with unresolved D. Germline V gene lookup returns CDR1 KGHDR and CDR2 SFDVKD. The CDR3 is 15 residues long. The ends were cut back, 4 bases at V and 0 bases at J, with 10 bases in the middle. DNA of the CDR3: TGTGCCACCAGTGAAAGAACAGTAAGCACAGATACGCAGTATTTT. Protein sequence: CATSERTVSTDTQYF.

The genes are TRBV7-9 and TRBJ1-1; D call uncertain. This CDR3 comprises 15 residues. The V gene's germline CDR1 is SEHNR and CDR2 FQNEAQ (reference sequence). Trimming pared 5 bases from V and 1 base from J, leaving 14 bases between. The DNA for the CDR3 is TGTGCCAGCAGCCCAGAGGAGGGCGCGAACACTGAAGCTTTCTTT. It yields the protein CASSPEEGANTEAFF.

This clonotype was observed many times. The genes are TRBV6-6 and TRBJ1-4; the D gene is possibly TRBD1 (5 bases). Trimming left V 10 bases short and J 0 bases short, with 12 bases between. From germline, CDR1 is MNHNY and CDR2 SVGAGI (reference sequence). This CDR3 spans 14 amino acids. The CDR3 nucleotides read TGTGCCATTGGGGACGGCCCAACTAATGAAAAACTGTTTTTT. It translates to CAIGDGPTNEKLFF.

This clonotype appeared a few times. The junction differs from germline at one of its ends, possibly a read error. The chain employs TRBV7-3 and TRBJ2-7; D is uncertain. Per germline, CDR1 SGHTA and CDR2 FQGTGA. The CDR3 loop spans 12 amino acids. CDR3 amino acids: CASSAWSSEQYF. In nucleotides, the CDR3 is TGTGCCAGCAGCGCCTGGTCCTCCGAGCAGTACTTC. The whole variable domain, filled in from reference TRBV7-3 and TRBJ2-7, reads GAGVSQTPSNKVTEKGKYVELRCDPISGHTALYWYRQSLGQGPEFLIYFQGTGAADDSGLPNDRFFAVRPEGSVSTLKIQRTERGDSAVYLCASSAWSSEQYFGPGTRLTVT.

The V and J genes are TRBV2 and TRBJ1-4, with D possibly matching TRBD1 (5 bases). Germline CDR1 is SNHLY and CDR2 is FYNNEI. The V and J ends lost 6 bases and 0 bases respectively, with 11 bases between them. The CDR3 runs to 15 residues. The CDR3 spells CASRGQEATNEKLFF. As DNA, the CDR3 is TGTGCCAGCAGGGGGCAGGAGGCAACTAATGAAAAACTGTTTTTT.

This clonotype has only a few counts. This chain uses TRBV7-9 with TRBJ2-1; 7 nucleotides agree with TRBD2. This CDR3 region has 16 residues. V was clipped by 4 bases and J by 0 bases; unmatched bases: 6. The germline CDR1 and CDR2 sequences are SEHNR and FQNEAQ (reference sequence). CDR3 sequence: CASSSGAGSSYNEQFF. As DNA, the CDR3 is TGTGCCAGCAGCTCCGGAGCGGGAAGCTCCTACAATGAGCAGTTCTTC.

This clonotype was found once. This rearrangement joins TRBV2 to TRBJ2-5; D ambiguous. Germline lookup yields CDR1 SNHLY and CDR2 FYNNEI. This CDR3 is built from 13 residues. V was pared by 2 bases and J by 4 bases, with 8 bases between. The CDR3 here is CASSENLRETQYF. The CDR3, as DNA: TGTGCCAGCAGTGAAAACCTCCGAGAGACCCAGTACTTC.

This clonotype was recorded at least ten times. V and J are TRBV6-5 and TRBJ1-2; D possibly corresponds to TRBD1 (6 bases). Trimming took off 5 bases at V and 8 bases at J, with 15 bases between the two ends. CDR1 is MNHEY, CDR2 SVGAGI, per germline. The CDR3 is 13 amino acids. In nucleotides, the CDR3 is TGTGCCAGCAGTCAAACAGGGACTCGGGGCTACACCTTC. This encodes CASSQTGTRGYTF.

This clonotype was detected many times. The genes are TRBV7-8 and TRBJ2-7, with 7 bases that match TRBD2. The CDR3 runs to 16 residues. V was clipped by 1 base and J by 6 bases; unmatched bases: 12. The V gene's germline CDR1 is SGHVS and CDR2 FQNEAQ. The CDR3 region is CASSLGSLGGSSEQYF. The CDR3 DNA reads TGTGCCAGCAGCTTAGGCTCGTTGGGAGGGTCGAGCGAGCAGTACTTC.

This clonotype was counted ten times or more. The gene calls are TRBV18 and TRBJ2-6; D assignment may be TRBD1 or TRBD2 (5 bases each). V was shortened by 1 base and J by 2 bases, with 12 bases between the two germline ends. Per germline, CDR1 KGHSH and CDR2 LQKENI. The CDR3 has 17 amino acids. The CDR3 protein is CASSPLGTATGANVLTF. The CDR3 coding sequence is TGTGCCAGCTCACCACTTGGGACCGCGACTGGGGCCAACGTCCTGACTTTC.

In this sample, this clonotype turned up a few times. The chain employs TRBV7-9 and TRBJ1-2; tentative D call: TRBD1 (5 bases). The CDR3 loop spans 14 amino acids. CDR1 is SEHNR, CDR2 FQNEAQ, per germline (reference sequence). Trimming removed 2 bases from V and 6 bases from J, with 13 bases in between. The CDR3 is CASSLQGYSHGYTF. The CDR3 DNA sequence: TGTGCCAGCAGCTTACAGGGTTATTCGCATGGCTACACCTTC.

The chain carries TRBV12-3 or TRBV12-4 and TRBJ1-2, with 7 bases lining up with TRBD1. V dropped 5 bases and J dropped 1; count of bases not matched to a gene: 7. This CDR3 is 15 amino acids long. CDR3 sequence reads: CASSPAGTVNYGYTF. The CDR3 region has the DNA TGTGCCAGCAGTCCCGCCGGGACAGTTAACTATGGCTACACCTTC.

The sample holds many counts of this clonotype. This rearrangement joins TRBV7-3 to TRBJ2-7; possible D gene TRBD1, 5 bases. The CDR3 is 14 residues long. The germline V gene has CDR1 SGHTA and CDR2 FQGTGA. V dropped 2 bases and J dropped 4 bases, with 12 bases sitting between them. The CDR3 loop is CASSLSPGLYEQYF. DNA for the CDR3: TGTGCCAGCAGCTTATCCCCAGGGCTTTACGAGCAGTACTTC.

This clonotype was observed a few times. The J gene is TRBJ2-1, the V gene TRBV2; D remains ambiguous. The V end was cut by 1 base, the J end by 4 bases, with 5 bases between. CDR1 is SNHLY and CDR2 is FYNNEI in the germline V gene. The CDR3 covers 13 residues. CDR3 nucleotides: TGTGCCAGCAGTGAAGGCCGGTACAATGAGCAGTTCTTC. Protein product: CASSEGRYNEQFF.